These 20 T cell receptor beta chains share one sample of origin, sequenced in a study of T cell changes during pregnancy in multiple sclerosis. Assay used: immunoSEQ multiplex PCR; TCRdb lists only in-frame clones, some missing. This table holds approximately 88,000 clones, approximately 94% found once. The source was peripheral blood, collected in the third trimester of pregnancy. These receptors all come from a female donor with multiple sclerosis, enrolled in a pregnancy study.

This clone was picked up one time. The rearrangement joins TRBV7-2 to TRBJ2-5; TRBD2 matches 10 bases. Per germline, CDR1 SGHTA and CDR2 FQGNSA. The V and J ends lost 3 bases and 5 bases, in that order; junction bases with no gene match: 9. CDR3 length equals 16 residues. This CDR3 reads CASSFPLAGGWETQYF. CDR3 DNA: TGTGCCAGCAGCTTCCCGTTAGCGGGAGGATGGGAGACCCAGTACTTC.

The V gene is TRBV19, the J gene TRBJ2-2; D ambiguous. This CDR3 has 14 residues. V shed 3 bases and J shed 1 base, with 6 bases lying between them. The germline gives CDR1 LNHDA, CDR2 SQIVND (reference sequence). The CDR3 protein is CASSILVNTGELFF. As DNA, the CDR3 is TGTGCCAGTAGTATTTTAGTGAACACCGGGGAGCTGTTTTTT.

The chain has TRBV6-1 and TRBJ2-1, with 10 bases matching TRBD1. This CDR3 is built from 14 residues. Germline V gene sequence: CDR1 MNHNS, CDR2 SASEGT. The ends lost 2 bases at V and 10 bases at J; junction bases unmatched: 5. The CDR3 sequence is CASSERTGGKEQFF. The DNA for the CDR3 is TGTGCCAGCAGTGAAAGGACAGGGGGGAAGGAGCAGTTCTTC.

The chain has TRBV25-1 and TRBJ2-1; D gene uncertain. Germline-derived CDR1 and CDR2 are MGHDK and SYGVNS. CDR3 length: 11 amino acids. V was clipped by 3 bases and J by 8 bases, with 5 bases between them. The CDR3 DNA is TGTGCCAGCAGTGAGGGCCATGAGCAGTTCTTC. The encoded protein is CASSEGHEQFF.

The V and J genes are TRBV29-1 and TRBJ2-1; 11 bases map to TRBD2. V lost 5 bases and J lost 3; bases outside the gene matches: 3. The germline V gene has CDR1 SQVTM and CDR2 ANQGSEA. CDR3 length equals 14 residues. This CDR3 is CSVYGTSGYNEQFF. The CDR3 bases are TGCAGCGTTTACGGGACTAGCGGCTACAATGAGCAGTTCTTC.

V is TRBV7-6 and J is TRBJ1-2, with a weak D call TRBD1 (5 bases). V gave up 7 bases and J gave up 6 bases, with 18 bases separating them. Germline CDR1 reads SGHVS; CDR2 reads FNYEAQ. The CDR3 length is 14 residues. CDR3 coding DNA: TGTGCCAGCACCGAACTCAGGGCTACAAATGGCTACACCTTC. It codes for CASTELRATNGYTF.

This clone was seen just once. The CDR3 protein is CAWSVLGGQPQHF. DNA for the CDR3: TGTGCCTGGAGTGTACTAGGGGGACAGCCCCAGCATTTT. V gene TRBV30 combines with J gene TRBJ1-5, with a possible D match to TRBD1 (6 bases). Trimming pared 0 bases from V and 7 bases from J, leaving 10 bases between. Germline CDR1 is GTSNPN and CDR2 is SVGIG (reference sequence). The CDR3 covers 13 residues.

The chain employs TRBV19 and TRBJ1-1; possibly TRBD1 for D (5 bases). CDR1 is LNHDA, CDR2 SQIVND, per germline (reference sequence). Trimming shortened V by 5 bases and J by 4 bases, and 17 bases separated the two germline ends. This CDR3 comprises 15 residues. The CDR3 region is CASSPGIGVGTEAFF. The CDR3 nucleotides read TGTGCCAGTAGTCCTGGCATAGGGGTAGGCACTGAAGCTTTCTTT.

V is TRBV28 and J is TRBJ1-2; D possibly corresponds to TRBD1 (6 bases). From germline, CDR1 is MDHEN and CDR2 SYDVKM. CDR3 size: 13 residues. Trimming stripped 8 bases from V and 0 bases from J, with 10 bases between. The DNA for the CDR3 is TGTGCCAGCCAGGGGTCGGCTAACTATGGCTACACCTTC. Its protein is CASQGSANYGYTF.

The genes are TRBV10-3 and TRBJ2-3; TRBD2 matches at 12 bases. Trimming cost V 0 bases and J 6 bases; bases outside gene matches: 4. CDR1 is ENHRY, CDR2 SYGVKD, per germline. The CDR3 runs 16 residues. For the CDR3, the DNA is TGTGCCATCAGTGAGTCGTCTAGCGGGAGGGCCGATACGCAGTATTTT. This encodes CAISESSSGRADTQYF.

This clone was seen once. The chain links TRBV28 to TRBJ2-7; 9 nucleotides match TRBD2. Trimming removed 2 bases from V and 5 bases from J; junction bases left unmatched: 7. The length of the CDR3 is 15 residues. Germline loops: CDR1 MDHEN, CDR2 SYDVKM. The chain's CDR3 is CASSLVPLAGNEQYF. CDR3 nucleotides: TGTGCCAGCAGTTTAGTTCCACTAGCGGGCAACGAGCAGTACTTC.

This sequence joins TRBV19 and TRBJ2-7; TRBD1 agrees at 8 bases. With 4 bases clipped from V and 0 bases from J, the junction kept 8 bases outside the gene matches. The CDR3 length is 16 residues. Per the germline V gene, CDR1 is LNHDA and CDR2 is SQIVND (reference sequence). CDR3 nucleotide sequence: TGTGCCAGTAGTACCGGACAGGGCTTAAGCTCCTACGAGCAGTACTTC. Its protein is CASSTGQGLSSYEQYF.

This clone was observed once. The rearrangement uses TRBV6-5 and TRBJ2-5; D gene ambiguous. V lost 8 bases and J 1 base, leaving 11 bases between the germline ends. CDR1 and CDR2 from the germline V gene are MNHEY and SVGAGI. The CDR3 length is 13 residues. The CDR3 loop reads CASPAGFQETQYF. The CDR3 DNA reads TGTGCCAGCCCCGCCGGGTTCCAAGAGACCCAGTACTTC.

In nucleotides, the CDR3 is TGTGCCAGCAGCTCTGGGACTAGCTTGGCCTACGAGCAGTACTTC. This encodes CASSSGTSLAYEQYF. V and J are TRBV7-9 and TRBJ2-7; TRBD2 aligns across 9 bases. CDR1 and CDR2 (germline): SEHNR, FQNEAQ (reference sequence). The CDR3 is 15 residues long. After removal of 4 bases from V and 2 bases from J, the junction contained 6 bases not matched to a gene.

The sample holds one count of this clone. The rearrangement links TRBV28 to TRBJ2-1, with TRBD1 identical over 8 bases. The length of the CDR3 is 13 residues. Germline CDR1 is MDHEN and CDR2 is SYDVKM. Unmatched junction bases numbered 3, after V lost 11 bases and J lost 0 bases. In nucleotides, the CDR3 is TGTGCCGGCGGACAGGGCTCCTACAATGAGCAGTTCTTC. It encodes CAGGQGSYNEQFF.

The chain uses TRBV7-6 and TRBJ2-5, with TRBD2 matching 11 bases. The CDR3 is 15 amino acids. The germline CDR1 and CDR2 sequences are SGHVS and FNYEAQ. Unmatched junction bases numbered 7, after V lost 5 bases and J lost 5 bases. The DNA for the CDR3 is TGTGCCAGCAGCCAGCTAGCGGGAGGCCCGGAGACCCAGTACTTC. It encodes CASSQLAGGPETQYF.

Written as DNA, the CDR3 is TGTGCCAGCAGTCCACTACCCGGACTAGCGGGAACAGATACGCAGTATTTT. Protein sequence: CASSPLPGLAGTDTQYF. The rearrangement links TRBV28 to TRBJ2-3; 12 bases match TRBD2. From germline, CDR1 is MDHEN and CDR2 SYDVKM. The CDR3 is 17 residues long. J was trimmed by 3 bases and V by 5 bases; bases with no gene match: 9.

The gene calls are TRBV9 and TRBJ2-5; 15 bases fit TRBD2. Germline V gene lookup returns CDR1 SGDLS and CDR2 YYNGEE. The length of the CDR3 is 16 residues. The junction had 6 bases not matched to a gene; V was cut back by 4 bases and J by 5 bases. This CDR3 reads CASSSGLAGGKETQYF. CDR3 coding DNA: TGTGCCAGCAGCTCGGGACTAGCGGGAGGCAAGGAGACCCAGTACTTC.

The chain has TRBV27 and TRBJ2-2; TRBD2 agrees at 9 bases. In germline, CDR1 is MNHEY, CDR2 SMNVEV (reference sequence). Trimming cost V 3 bases and J 4 bases; bases outside gene matches: 6. The CDR3 runs 16 residues. The CDR3 nucleotides are TGTGCCAGCAGTTTCCGCGGGAGGGGTTTCACCGGGGAGCTGTTTTTT. It translates to CASSFRGRGFTGELFF.

The chain joins TRBV5-1 to TRBJ2-7; 11 bases map to TRBD2. The CDR3 sequence is 15 residues long. Germline V gene data show CDR1 as SGHRS and CDR2 as YFSETQ. J gave up 6 bases and V 5 bases, and 10 bases lay outside the gene matches. The CDR3 region has the DNA TGCGCCAGCAGTTCCTCGACTAGCGGGACGGGCGAGCAGTACTTC. Translation gives CASSSSTSGTGEQYF. Looking up the rest from reference TRBV5-1 and TRBJ2-7 gives the full variable domain: KAGVTQTPRYLIKTRGQQVTLSCSPISGHRSVSWYQQTPGQGLQFLFEYFSETQRNKGNFPGRFSGRQFSNSRSEMNVSTLELGDSALYLCASSSSTSGTGEQYFGPGTRLTVT.